This entry concerns a single T cell receptor beta chain. Its specificity is not known. Donors counted as nominally healthy when sampled, yet unrecorded immune exposures were likely. Primers: 60 Vbeta forward and 13 Jbeta reverse. The table came from immunoSEQ multiplex PCR; TCRdb's copy has only in-frame clones and leaves some out. The sample holds 150,000 or so clones, approximately 80% seen once. This sample stems from a study of cytomegalovirus exposure and HLA in healthy donors. CDR3 length: 15 residues. Germline CDR1 reads LGHNA; CDR2 reads YNFKEQ. Trimming took off 2 bases at V and 1 base at J, with 10 bases between the two ends. Points from the study as a whole: CMV serostatus stood as the only immune exposure information on hand. Over 15,000 TCR beta sequences were associated with HLA alleles at 0.05 false discovery rate in a later analysis. Presence/absence analyses supposed approximately even sequencing depth among donors.

The receptor comes from a middle-aged woman in good health and CMV-seropositive. Source material: PBMCs. The gene calls are TRBV4-2 and TRBJ2-3, with a possible D match to TRBD2 (5 bases). CDR3 sequence (DNA): TGTGCCAGCAGCCAATCCCGGACTGGCACAGATACGCAGTATTTT. It codes for CASSQSRTGTDTQYF.